The 15 T cell receptor beta chains presented below share a single source sample, sequenced in a study of blood T cell repertoires in COVID-19. Data came from immunoSEQ multiplex PCR; TCRdb stores just in-frame clones and leaves some out. Among 240,000 or so clones listed, around 84% were seen once. The sample was peripheral blood. Receptors were obtained from a woman in her seventies with active or convalescent COVID-19.

The genes are TRBV5-1 and TRBJ2-7; D possibly corresponds to TRBD2 (6 bases). Germline V gene sequence: CDR1 SGHRS, CDR2 YFSETQ. V shed 4 bases and J shed 3 bases, with 20 bases lying between them. The CDR3 covers 16 residues. The CDR3 sequence is CASSPGGTDLFYEQYF. CDR3 nucleotide sequence: TGCGCCAGCAGCCCGGGCGGGACGGACCTTTTCTACGAGCAGTACTTC.

The genes are TRBV6-5 and TRBJ1-1, with D hard to call. CDR3 length: 15 amino acids. The V end lost 4 bases, the J end lost 2 bases, and 14 bases lay between the germline ends. CDR1 is MNHEY, CDR2 SVGAGI, per germline. In DNA form, the CDR3 reads TGTGCCAGCAGTTTGGATAGCCAAAAAAACACTGAAGCTTTCTTT. The encoded protein is CASSLDSQKNTEAFF.

The rearrangement links TRBV7-3 to TRBJ2-3, with D uncertain. The CDR3 sequence is 12 residues long. V dropped 5 bases and J dropped 3 bases, with 6 bases sitting between them. In germline, CDR1 is SGHTA, CDR2 FQGTGA. The CDR3 DNA reads TGTGCCAGCAGCCCCGTGACAGATACGCAGTATTTT. It is translated as CASSPVTDTQYF.

The chain combines TRBV18 with TRBJ1-3; D call uncertain. Germline CDR1 and CDR2: KGHSH and LQKENI. V dropped 0 bases and J dropped 4 bases, with 10 bases sitting between them. The CDR3 sequence is 15 residues long. The DNA for the CDR3 is TGTGCCAGCTCACCACCGGGAGGGTACGGAAACACCATATATTTT. Protein: CASSPPGGYGNTIYF.

The V gene is TRBV19, the J gene TRBJ2-1, with 8 bases lining up with TRBD2. The CDR3 is 15 amino acids. Per germline, CDR1 LNHDA and CDR2 SQIVND (reference sequence). V shed 5 bases and J 6 bases; nucleotides not matched to a gene: 9. The CDR3 sequence: CASSELLAGINEQFF. The CDR3 DNA reads TGTGCCAGTAGTGAGCTGCTAGCGGGCATCAATGAGCAGTTCTTC.

The rearrangement joins TRBV18 to TRBJ1-6; D not certain. The CDR3 has 17 residues. Germline CDR1 reads KGHSH; CDR2 reads LQKENI. Trimming pared 0 bases from V and 0 bases from J, leaving 9 bases between. The CDR3: CASSPPGVSSYNSPLHF. CDR3 sequence (DNA): TGTGCCAGCTCACCACCGGGAGTCAGCTCCTATAATTCACCCCTCCACTTT.

The chain is built from TRBV2 and TRBJ1-1; D gene ambiguous. Germline assignment: CDR1 SNHLY and CDR2 FYNNEI. The CDR3 length is 11 residues. With 7 bases removed from V and 3 bases from J, the gap between germline ends came to 6 bases. The CDR3 DNA sequence: TGTGCCAGCATTTCGTACACTGAAGCTTTCTTT. Its translation: CASISYTEAFF.

The chain combines TRBV19 with TRBJ2-1, with 10 bases that match TRBD2. The CDR3 spans 16 residues. CDR1 is LNHDA, CDR2 SQIVND, per germline (reference sequence). V trimming: 4 bases; J trimming: 0 bases; junction bases outside the gene matches: 3. In nucleotides, the CDR3 is TGTGCCAGTAGTACTAGCGGGAGTAGCTCCTACAATGAGCAGTTCTTC. It encodes CASSTSGSSSYNEQFF.

The chain links TRBV11-3 to TRBJ1-1; D ambiguous. Germline loops: CDR1 SGHNT, CDR2 YENEEA. The V end lost 4 bases, the J end lost 5 bases, and 11 bases lay between the germline ends. The CDR3 extends over 13 amino acids. The CDR3 is CASSSGPQTEAFF. As DNA, the CDR3 is TGTGCCAGCAGCTCTGGGCCCCAGACTGAAGCTTTCTTT.

This clone was found once. The junction shows a germline mismatch at one end, possibly a read error. The chain has TRBV9 and TRBJ1-2; a possible D gene is TRBD1 (6 bases). This CDR3 is 14 amino acids long. Per the germline V gene, CDR1 is SGDLS and CDR2 is YYNGEE. The CDR3 loop reads CASSSPQGLLPILF. The DNA for the CDR3 is TGTGCCAGCAGCTCCCCACAGGGCTTGCTCCCGATTCTTTTC.

The genes are TRBV5-3 and TRBJ2-5, with unresolved D. TRBV5-3 is filed as an ORF, its function uncertain. The CDR3 sequence is 9 residues long. The V and J ends lost 7 bases and 5 bases respectively, with 3 bases between them. In DNA, the CDR3 is TGTGCCAGACTGGAGACCCAGTACTTC. Encoded protein: CARLETQYF.

The rearrangement links TRBV7-2 to TRBJ2-5, with D possibly being TRBD2 (5 bases). The CDR3 has 12 amino acids. Germline CDR1 and CDR2: SGHTA and FQGNSA. V was pared by 2 bases and J by 5 bases, with 6 bases between. The CDR3 here is CASSLRGETQYF. The CDR3 DNA follows: TGTGCCAGCAGCTTACGAGGGGAGACCCAGTACTTC.

This clone was detected only once. The chain couples TRBV7-2 to TRBJ1-3; no reliable D call. Trimming took off 3 bases at V and 3 bases at J, with 15 bases between the two ends. The CDR3 spans 16 residues. The germline CDR1 and CDR2 sequences are SGHTA and FQGNSA. The CDR3 DNA reads TGTGCCAGCAGCTTGAGAAGGGAGTTGCTTGGAAACACCATATATTTT. Protein: CASSLRRELLGNTIYF.

V is TRBV6-2 or TRBV6-3 and J is TRBJ2-6, with 11 bases aligning to TRBD2. Germline CDR1 reads MNHEY; CDR2 reads SVGEGT. The CDR3 is 18 amino acids. With 5 bases clipped from V and 4 bases from J, the junction kept 10 bases outside the gene matches. DNA of the CDR3: TGTGCCAGCAGTCGTCCTACTAGCGGGGGTAGGGGGGCCAACGTCCTGACTTTC. Its protein is CASSRPTSGGRGANVLTF.

The chain combines TRBV6-2 or TRBV6-3 with TRBJ2-1; 10 bases map to TRBD2. Germline CDR1 MNHEY, CDR2 SVGEGT. The V segment lost 2 bases and the J segment 0 bases; nucleotides outside the gene matches: 7. The CDR3 length is 18 residues. CDR3 bases: TGTGCCAGCAGTTACGATATAGCGGGGGGCTTCTCCTACAATGAGCAGTTCTTC. It codes for CASSYDIAGGFSYNEQFF.